These T cell receptor beta chains were read from a single sample in a study of T cells in Graves' hyperthyroidism and ophthalmopathy. TCRdb used MiXCR to reprocess the multiplex PCR reads, holding one entry per CDR3 protein. The sample has approximately 300,000 distinct CDR3 sequences, over 15% seen once; the top ten hold over 45%. Sequenced: blood. All receptors come from an older woman with Graves' ophthalmopathy. Each CDR3 is given with its conserved first and last residue. The D gene is left open where the match is weak. The size field is filled for only some rows; it gives once, few, many or a size class.

TRBJ2-1	TRBV6-2/TRBV6-3	TRBD1	many	CASNTPRTGGHNEQFF	TGTGCCAGCAATACCCCCAGGACAGGGGGCCACAATGAGCAGTTCTTC
TRBJ2-3	TRBV24-1	.	many	CATADTGRDTDTQYF	TGTGCCACTGCTGATACAGGGCGGGACACAGATACGCAGTATTTT
TRBJ1-2	TRBV5-6	.	.	CASSLEGGPGGYTF	TGTGCCAGCAGCTTGGAGGGGGGTCCCGGCGGCTACACCTTC
TRBJ2-3	TRBV7-2	.	.	CASTLRLLTDTQYF	TGTGCCAGCACCTTACGTCTTCTCACAGATACGCAGTATTTT
TRBJ1-1	TRBV20-1	.	many	CSARDPLRAAEAFF	TGCAGTGCTAGAGATCCCCTTCGCGCCGCTGAAGCTTTCTTT
TRBJ2-3	TRBV30	TRBD1	.	CAWIRGQGADTQYF	TGTGCCTGGATAAGGGGACAGGGGGCAGATACGCAGTATTTT
TRBJ2-1	TRBV3-1	.	.	CASSQGRSGEQFF	TGTGCCAGCAGCCAAGGGCGGTCCGGTGAGCAGTTCTTC
TRBJ1-1	TRBV4-1	.	many	CASSRVGFSGGTEAFF	TGCGCCAGCAGCCGTGTGGGTTTTTCGGGGGGAACTGAAGCTTTCTTT
TRBJ2-3	TRBV7-2	TRBD2	many	CASSLVSGGGRTDTQYF	TGTGCCAGCAGCTTAGTCAGCGGGGGGGGTCGGACAGATACGCAGTATTTT
TRBJ2-3	TRBV19	TRBD2	once	CASSDGGGAGTDTQYF	TGTGCCAGTAGTGATGGCGGGGGGGCTGGCACAGATACGCAGTATTTT
TRBJ2-7	TRBV6-1	.	few	CASSGGSSYEQYF	TGTGCCAGCAGTGGGGGATCCTCCTACGAGCAGTACTTC